This TCR beta chain was recovered during a study of tumor and adjacent non-tumor tissue in lung cancer listed by TCRdb under 2018. In terms of the full investigation: By cancer type, the cohort comprised approximately 12 adenocarcinoma patients, a couple of squamous cell carcinoma patients and 1 small cell lung cancer patient. The approximately 15 enrolled patients, of whom around 10 were men and 5 were women, were aged roughly 30 to 80 years and were diagnosed with TNM stage I to III disease. Sequencing produced fewer than 150,000,000 productive TCRbeta reads in total, an average of approximately 4.5 million reads per sample. The study compared bulk TCRbeta repertoires between lung tumor tissue and matched distant non-tumor lung tissue from 15 lung cancer patients. Under 35 paired specimens, one tumor and one normal lung sample per patient, were profiled by TCRbeta CDR3 sequencing. Study-level results and caveats: In normal lung, the top 100 clones accounted for a significantly larger cumulative share of the repertoire than in tumor tissue. Because peripheral blood was not sequenced, blood TCRbeta repertoires in the lung cancer patients of the study were not examined. Significantly higher TCR diversity was found in younger patients, and higher tumor TCR diversity was associated with shorter overall and disease-free survival. Tumor tissue showed significantly greater TCR diversity (inverse Simpson) than normal lung tissue (roughly 430 vs 170, P = 0.0075, Mann-Whitney U test). The methods do not name the sequencing platform or mention unique molecular identifiers. With only approximately 15 patients in the cohort, the authors noted that larger samples and more detailed clinical data are needed.

Library preparation employed multiplex PCR. The reads were generated on an Illumina HiSeq 2500. TCRbeta libraries were constructed through three rounds of nested PCR with primers (Table S4) according to protocols adapted from ARM-PCR. Before sequencing, PCR products of 200-500 bp were excised from the gel and purified with the QIAquick gel extraction kit. On the authors' methods: Reads were cleaned with Trimmomatic, merged with FLASH into complete CDR3 sequences, and assigned to V(D)J germline segments with MiTCR. Clonal diversity was calculated as the inverse Simpson's index using VDJtools. In-frame sequences without a premature stop codon were defined as productive reads. In-frame beta chains were kept once TCRdb had trimmed the public reads at Q25 with fastp and called clones with MiXCR. CDR3 protein sequences are deduplicated, and each keeps its most common genes and DNA. These V and J calls derive from TCRdb rather than the authors' analysis. The sample table shows roughly 140,000 distinct CDR3 sequences, and approximately 66% are seen once. The leading ten clones occupy around a sixth of the sample.

Between the V and J ends, shortened by 3 bases and 5 bases respectively, the junction contains 12 bases. The cysteine opens and the phenylalanine closes a CDR3 of 13 amino acids. Only the CDR3 region is kept as DNA, spanning 39 bases read in frame from base 1. CDR1 and CDR2 (DFQATT, SNEGSKA) derive from the germline V gene (reference sequence). The table lists this clonotype with many counts. Its antigen is not yet known. Base qualities are not provided; no much larger clone lies one nucleotide away. Bulk unsorted tissue served as the source for RNA extraction, and RNA quality was assessed using a NanoDrop ND-1000 and an Agilent 2100. Newly diagnosed lung cancer patients without prior chemotherapy who had been admitted for thoracic surgery in China between August and November 2014 were enrolled as donors. The study excluded patients who had received radiotherapy or chemotherapy before or who had another cancer at the same time. Pieces of surgical tissue measuring about 1-2 cm3 were kept in RNAlater solution and stored at -80 degrees C until use.

Sequencing used lung tumor tissue. This receptor was identified in a man aged 55 to 70 with small cell lung cancer. Rearrangement joined TRBV20-1 to TRBJ2-3, and possibly TRBD1, on 5 matching bases. The CDR3 region reads CSARGQGRDTQYF. The nucleotide sequence reads as follows: TGCAGTGCTAGGGGGCAAGGAAGAGATACGCAGTATTTT.